A selection of T cell receptor beta chains follows, all from one sample in a study of blood T cell repertoires in COVID-19. Only in-frame clones appear in the TCRdb table, and some are missing; sequencing was by immunoSEQ multiplex PCR. The sample gives approximately 330,000 clones, 80% to 90% of which show up once; roughly 4.2% is in the top ten. Input material: PBMCs or T cells enriched from blood (not recorded which). Receptor source: a woman between 40 and 55 years old with acute COVID-19. Both conserved end residues are part of each CDR3. Fields, in order: clone size, J gene, V gene, D gene, CDR3 protein, CDR3 DNA. The D gene is left open where the match is weak. Not every row has a clone size; where given, it reads once, few, many or a size class.

abundance: .; j_gene: TRBJ1-1; v_gene: TRBV10-3; d_gene: .; CDR3aa: CAISEDRRPYTEAFF; CDR3nt: TGTGCCATCAGTGAAGACAGGAGGCCTTACACTGAAGCTTTCTTT
abundance: .; j_gene: TRBJ2-1; v_gene: TRBV6-6; d_gene: TRBD2; CDR3aa: CASSYSLAVSYNEQFF; CDR3nt: TGTGCCAGCAGTTACTCTCTAGCGGTCTCCTACAATGAGCAGTTCTTC
abundance: .; j_gene: TRBJ2-7; v_gene: TRBV3-1/TRBV3-2; d_gene: .; CDR3aa: CASSQGKAGVSEQYF; CDR3nt: TGTGCCAGCAGCCAAGGGAAGGCAGGGGTCTCCGAGCAGTACTTC
abundance: .; j_gene: TRBJ2-1; v_gene: TRBV5-3; d_gene: TRBD2; CDR3aa: CARSLVGLAGVNEQFF; CDR3nt: TGTGCCAGAAGCTTGGTCGGTCTAGCGGGAGTCAATGAGCAGTTCTTC
abundance: .; j_gene: TRBJ2-4; v_gene: TRBV5-4; d_gene: TRBD2; CDR3aa: CASSLVPGGSGSGKNIQYF; CDR3nt: TGTGCCAGCAGCTTGGTCCCGGGGGGTAGCGGGAGTGGGAAAAACATTCAGTACTTC
abundance: few; j_gene: TRBJ1-2; v_gene: TRBV5-6; d_gene: .; CDR3aa: CASSLASGNGYTF; CDR3nt: TGTGCCAGCAGCTTGGCCTCAGGGAATGGCTACACCTTC
abundance: once; j_gene: TRBJ2-3; v_gene: TRBV24-1; d_gene: .; CDR3aa: CATSDGGRTEDTQYF; CDR3nt: TGTGCCACCAGTGATGGAGGGCGTACCGAGGATACGCAGTATTTT
abundance: .; j_gene: TRBJ1-4; v_gene: TRBV18; d_gene: .; CDR3aa: CASSLVANEKLFF; CDR3nt: TGTGCCAGCTCACTGGTAGCTAATGAAAAACTGTTTTTT
abundance: .; j_gene: TRBJ2-2; v_gene: TRBV5-4; d_gene: TRBD2; CDR3aa: CASSLGTSGGTTGELFF; CDR3nt: TGTGCCAGCAGCTTGGGAACTAGCGGGGGGACCACCGGGGAGCTGTTTTTT
abundance: .; j_gene: TRBJ2-1; v_gene: TRBV10-3; d_gene: TRBD2; CDR3aa: CAISHSAGGANEQFF; CDR3nt: TGTGCCATCAGTCATTCAGCGGGGGGAGCTAATGAGCAGTTCTTC
abundance: .; j_gene: TRBJ2-1; v_gene: TRBV19; d_gene: TRBD2; CDR3aa: CASSIGGTSGGYNEQFF; CDR3nt: TGTGCCAGTAGTATCGGCGGGACTAGCGGGGGCTACAATGAGCAGTTCTTC
abundance: .; j_gene: TRBJ2-3; v_gene: TRBV6-1; d_gene: .; CDR3aa: CASSEAWRFTDTQYF; CDR3nt: TGTGCCAGCAGTGAAGCGTGGCGGTTCACAGATACGCAGTATTTT
abundance: few; j_gene: TRBJ2-5; v_gene: TRBV5-1; d_gene: TRBD2; CDR3aa: CASSSSGGAHQETQYF; CDR3nt: TGCGCCAGCAGCTCGTCCGGGGGGGCCCACCAAGAGACCCAGTACTTC
abundance: once; j_gene: TRBJ1-3; v_gene: TRBV7-2; d_gene: .; CDR3aa: CASSRTGTTTFSGNTIYF; CDR3nt: TGTGCCAGCAGCAGAACCGGGACAACTACTTTCTCTGGAAACACCATATATTTT
abundance: .; j_gene: TRBJ1-2; v_gene: TRBV9; d_gene: .; CDR3aa: CASSVERGFYGYTF; CDR3nt: TGTGCCAGCAGCGTAGAAAGAGGGTTCTATGGCTACACCTTC
abundance: .; j_gene: TRBJ2-2; v_gene: TRBV7-9; d_gene: .; CDR3aa: CASSLGGTTGELFF; CDR3nt: TGTGCCAGCAGCTTAGGGGGGACTACCGGGGAGCTGTTTTTT
abundance: .; j_gene: TRBJ2-6; v_gene: TRBV2; d_gene: .; CDR3aa: CASSVGGPGANVLTF; CDR3nt: TGTGCCAGCAGTGTAGGAGGTCCTGGGGCCAACGTCCTGACTTTC
abundance: .; j_gene: TRBJ2-7; v_gene: TRBV7-8; d_gene: TRBD1; CDR3aa: CASSLAWQGALNEQYF; CDR3nt: TGTGCCAGCAGCTTAGCGTGGCAGGGGGCTCTCAACGAGCAGTACTTC
abundance: .; j_gene: TRBJ1-1; v_gene: TRBV4-3; d_gene: .; CDR3aa: CASSRNKQGTHTEAFF; CDR3nt: TGCGCCAGCAGCCGAAATAAACAGGGTACGCACACTGAAGCTTTCTTT
abundance: .; j_gene: TRBJ1-1; v_gene: TRBV4-1; d_gene: TRBD1; CDR3aa: CAGSLQGAGTEAFF; CDR3nt: TGCGCCGGCAGCCTACAGGGGGCGGGAACTGAAGCTTTCTTT
abundance: .; j_gene: TRBJ2-1; v_gene: TRBV3-1/TRBV3-2; d_gene: TRBD2; CDR3aa: CASSQVMVLAVNNEQFF; CDR3nt: TGTGCCAGCAGCCAAGTCATGGTACTAGCGGTTAACAATGAGCAGTTCTTC
abundance: .; j_gene: TRBJ1-4; v_gene: TRBV6-1; d_gene: .; CDR3aa: CASRHGDEKLFF; CDR3nt: TGTGCCAGCAGGCACGGAGATGAAAAACTGTTTTTT
abundance: .; j_gene: TRBJ1-2; v_gene: TRBV7-9; d_gene: .; CDR3aa: CASSLAGENYGYTF; CDR3nt: TGTGCCAGCAGCTTAGCGGGAGAAAACTATGGCTACACCTTC
abundance: .; j_gene: TRBJ2-3; v_gene: TRBV27; d_gene: TRBD2; CDR3aa: CASSWGLAGADGPTDTQYF; CDR3nt: TGTGCCAGCAGTTGGGGACTAGCGGGGGCCGACGGGCCCACAGATACGCAGTATTTT
abundance: .; j_gene: TRBJ2-3; v_gene: TRBV7-3; d_gene: .; CDR3aa: CASSLGRRAKDTQYF; CDR3nt: TGTGCCAGCAGCTTAGGACGGCGGGCGAAAGATACGCAGTATTTT
abundance: few; j_gene: TRBJ2-7; v_gene: TRBV4-2; d_gene: .; CDR3aa: CASSQDMYYEQYF; CDR3nt: TGTGCCAGCAGCCAAGATATGTACTACGAGCAGTACTTC
abundance: .; j_gene: TRBJ1-5; v_gene: TRBV24-1; d_gene: .; CDR3aa: CATPLQGDNQPQHF; CDR3nt: TGTGCCACTCCACTACAGGGCGACAATCAGCCCCAGCATTTT
abundance: .; j_gene: TRBJ1-2; v_gene: TRBV15; d_gene: .; CDR3aa: CATSRRADLYGYTF; CDR3nt: TGTGCCACCAGCAGAAGAGCGGACCTTTATGGCTACACCTTC
abundance: .; j_gene: TRBJ1-2; v_gene: TRBV7-9; d_gene: .; CDR3aa: CASSLVSSPGNYGYTF; CDR3nt: TGTGCCAGCAGCTTAGTCTCTTCCCCAGGTAACTATGGCTACACCTTC
abundance: few; j_gene: TRBJ1-4; v_gene: TRBV6-1; d_gene: .; CDR3aa: CASSERRRNEKLFF; CDR3nt: TGTGCCAGCAGTGAACGGCGGAGGAACGAAAAACTGTTTTTT
abundance: .; j_gene: TRBJ1-1; v_gene: TRBV19; d_gene: .; CDR3aa: CASSTMGGVTEAFF; CDR3nt: TGTGCCAGTAGTACAATGGGGGGAGTTACTGAAGCTTTCTTT
abundance: .; j_gene: TRBJ2-2; v_gene: TRBV6-5; d_gene: TRBD1; CDR3aa: CASSEGQGRAGELFF; CDR3nt: TGTGCCAGCAGCGAGGGACAGGGTCGGGCCGGGGAGCTGTTTTTT
abundance: .; j_gene: TRBJ1-6; v_gene: TRBV10-3; d_gene: .; CDR3aa: CAIKPSGDSPLHF; CDR3nt: TGTGCCATCAAGCCCTCGGGGGATTCACCCCTCCACTTT
abundance: once; j_gene: TRBJ2-7; v_gene: TRBV7-2; d_gene: .; CDR3aa: CASSPSQGGYEQYF; CDR3nt: TGTGCCAGCAGCCCATCGCAGGGGGGTTACGAGCAGTACTTC
abundance: .; j_gene: TRBJ1-4; v_gene: TRBV6-5; d_gene: TRBD1; CDR3aa: CASSKQGGVNEKLFF; CDR3nt: TGTGCCAGCAGCAAACAGGGGGGCGTAAATGAAAAACTGTTTTTT
abundance: few; j_gene: TRBJ1-3; v_gene: TRBV4-1; d_gene: TRBD1; CDR3aa: CASSQVSRGRRDTIYF; CDR3nt: TGCGCCAGCAGCCAAGTTTCCAGGGGGCGCAGGGACACCATATATTTT
abundance: .; j_gene: TRBJ1-2; v_gene: TRBV2; d_gene: TRBD1; CDR3aa: CASSAGQGNYGYTF; CDR3nt: TGTGCCAGCAGCGCCGGACAGGGGAACTATGGCTACACCTTC
abundance: .; j_gene: TRBJ1-1; v_gene: TRBV23-1; d_gene: .; CDR3aa: CAKQQENTEAFF; CDR3nt: TGCGCCAAACAACAGGAGAACACTGAAGCTTTCTTT
abundance: .; j_gene: TRBJ1-2; v_gene: TRBV4-3; d_gene: TRBD1; CDR3aa: CASSQDSKGAGGYTF; CDR3nt: TGCGCCAGCAGCCAAGATAGTAAGGGGGCCGGTGGCTACACCTTC
abundance: .; j_gene: TRBJ2-2; v_gene: TRBV23-1; d_gene: .; CDR3aa: CASQQPGGELFF; CDR3nt: TGCGCCAGCCAACAACCGGGCGGGGAGCTGTTTTTT
abundance: .; j_gene: TRBJ1-1; v_gene: TRBV18; d_gene: .; CDR3aa: CASSPWRDEVFFAQAFF; CDR3nt: TGTGCCAGCTCACCTTGGCGGGACGAAGTATTTTTTGCACAAGCTTTCTTT
abundance: .; j_gene: TRBJ1-2; v_gene: TRBV28; d_gene: .; CDR3aa: CASSLRDGGSYTF; CDR3nt: TGTGCCAGCAGTTTACGGGACGGAGGGAGCTACACCTTC
abundance: .; j_gene: TRBJ1-1; v_gene: TRBV5-4; d_gene: .; CDR3aa: CASSYPDRPNTEAFF; CDR3nt: TGTGCCAGCAGCTATCCTGACAGGCCGAACACTGAAGCTTTCTTT